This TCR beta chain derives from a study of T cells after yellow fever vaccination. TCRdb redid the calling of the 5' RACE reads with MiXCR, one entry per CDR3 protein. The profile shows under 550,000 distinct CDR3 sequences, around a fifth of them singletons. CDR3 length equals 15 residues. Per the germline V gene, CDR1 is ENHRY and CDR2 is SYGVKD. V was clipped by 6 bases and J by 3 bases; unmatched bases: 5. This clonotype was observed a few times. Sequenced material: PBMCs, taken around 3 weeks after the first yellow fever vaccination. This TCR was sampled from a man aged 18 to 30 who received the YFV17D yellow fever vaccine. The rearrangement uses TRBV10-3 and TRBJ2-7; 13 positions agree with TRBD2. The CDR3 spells CAIRRTSGGLYEQYF. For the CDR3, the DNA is TGTGCCATCAGAAGGACTAGCGGGGGCCTCTACGAGCAGTACTTC.